A single T cell receptor (beta chain) is shown here with its context. The entry originates in a study of blood T cell repertoires in COVID-19. Study summary: COVID-19 samples collected from the United States, Italy and Spain covered acute and convalescent phases.

Per the original methods: From reference gene primer amplification, estimates of nucleated cell counts were derived. Data came from immunoSEQ multiplex PCR; TCRdb stores just in-frame clones and leaves some out. D and trimming come from the DNA, and the V and J calls and clone size come from that table. The table lists 150,000 or so clones, approximately 90% of them singletons. CDR3 length: 13 residues. Trimming left V 2 bases short and J 8 bases short, with 12 bases between. The germline V gene encodes CDR1 KGHSH and CDR2 LQKENI. Clinical history reported by participants formed the basis on which cohorts were assigned. No more than 2 weeks before study entry, exposed participants had met a case of COVID-19.

Input material: PBMCs or T cells enriched from blood (not recorded which). The gene calls are TRBV18 and TRBJ1-1; D is unclear. This clonotype originated in a woman aged 40-49 years who had been exposed to COVID-19. Here the CDR3 reads CASSPVNRREAFF. The CDR3 bases are TGTGCCAGCTCACCAGTGAACAGACGAGAAGCTTTCTTT.